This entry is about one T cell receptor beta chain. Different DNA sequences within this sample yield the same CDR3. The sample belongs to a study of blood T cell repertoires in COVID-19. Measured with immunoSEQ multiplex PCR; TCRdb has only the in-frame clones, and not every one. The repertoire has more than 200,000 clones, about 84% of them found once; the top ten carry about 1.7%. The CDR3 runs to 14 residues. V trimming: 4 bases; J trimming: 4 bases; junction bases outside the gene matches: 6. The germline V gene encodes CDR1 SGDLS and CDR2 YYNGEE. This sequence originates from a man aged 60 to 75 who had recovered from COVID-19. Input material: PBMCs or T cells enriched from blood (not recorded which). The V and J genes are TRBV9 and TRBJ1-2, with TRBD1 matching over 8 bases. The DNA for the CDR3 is TGTGCCAGCAGCCCAGGACAGGGTGGCTATGGCTACACCTTC. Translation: CASSPGQGGYGYTF.